A selection of T cell receptor beta chains follows, all from one sample in a study of blood T cell repertoires in COVID-19. Repertoires were generated with immunoSEQ multiplex PCR, while TCRdb's copy carries only in-frame clones and drops some. This table has under 450,000 clones, about 88% appearing once. Sequenced sample: peripheral blood. All receptors derive from a woman aged 40 to 55 with COVID-19, enrolled during active disease. The CDR3 runs from the conserved cysteine through the conserved F or W. A D gene is named only where the DNA matches it firmly. Part of the rows lack a size; the others show once, few, many or a class for expanded clones.

len: 19
abundance: NA
v_gene: TRBV5-1
j_gene: TRBJ2-1
d_gene: TRBD2
CDR3aa: CASSLDPVRSGRPYNEQFF
CDR3nt: TGCGCCAGCAGCTTGGACCCAGTACGTAGCGGGAGACCCTACAATGAGCAGTTCTTC

len: 15
abundance: NA
v_gene: TRBV19
j_gene: TRBJ1-2
d_gene: NA
CDR3aa: CASSIDREGLVGYTF
CDR3nt: TGTGCCAGTAGTATAGATCGAGAGGGACTTGTTGGCTACACCTTC

len: 13
abundance: NA
v_gene: TRBV5-4
j_gene: TRBJ1-1
d_gene: TRBD1
CDR3aa: CASSGTVNTEAFF
CDR3nt: TGTGCCAGCAGCGGGACAGTGAACACTGAAGCTTTCTTT

len: 19
abundance: NA
v_gene: TRBV6-2/TRBV6-3
j_gene: TRBJ2-5
d_gene: TRBD2
CDR3aa: CASSYSTVPGGPLTQTQYF
CDR3nt: TGTGCCAGCAGTTACTCGACAGTACCGGGAGGGCCGCTGACACAGACCCAGTACTTC

len: 16
abundance: NA
v_gene: TRBV11-2
j_gene: TRBJ2-5
d_gene: NA
CDR3aa: CASSWRRDSRQETQYF
CDR3nt: TGTGCCAGCAGCTGGAGGAGGGACAGCAGACAAGAGACCCAGTACTTC

len: 15
abundance: many
v_gene: TRBV7-9
j_gene: TRBJ2-5
d_gene: TRBD1
CDR3aa: CASSQTGTEDETQYF
CDR3nt: TGTGCCAGCAGCCAAACCGGGACAGAAGACGAGACCCAGTACTTC

len: 16
abundance: NA
v_gene: TRBV5-5
j_gene: TRBJ1-3
d_gene: NA
CDR3aa: CASSLSLGGTGNTIYF
CDR3nt: TGTGCCAGCAGCTTGTCGCTGGGAGGGACTGGAAACACCATATATTTT

len: 13
abundance: NA
v_gene: TRBV5-1
j_gene: TRBJ1-1
d_gene: NA
CDR3aa: CASSLALGTEAFF
CDR3nt: TGCGCCAGCAGCTTGGCCCTAGGCACTGAAGCTTTCTTT

len: 14
abundance: NA
v_gene: TRBV29-1
j_gene: TRBJ1-1
d_gene: TRBD1
CDR3aa: CSVEGQGGGTEAFF
CDR3nt: TGCAGCGTTGAAGGACAGGGGGGCGGCACTGAAGCTTTCTTT

len: 13
abundance: NA
v_gene: TRBV5-1
j_gene: TRBJ2-1
d_gene: NA
CDR3aa: CASSIGQNNEQFF
CDR3nt: TGCGCCAGCAGCATTGGACAGAACAATGAGCAGTTCTTC

len: 14
abundance: NA
v_gene: TRBV2
j_gene: TRBJ1-2
d_gene: NA
CDR3aa: CASSRLQAGYGYTF
CDR3nt: TGTGCCAGCAGTCGCCTGCAGGCAGGCTATGGCTACACCTTC

len: 15
abundance: NA
v_gene: TRBV6-2/TRBV6-3
j_gene: TRBJ1-2
d_gene: NA
CDR3aa: CASSGQFNGPYGYTF
CDR3nt: TGTGCCAGCAGTGGACAGTTCAACGGTCCCTATGGCTACACCTTC

len: 16
abundance: NA
v_gene: TRBV4-3
j_gene: TRBJ2-7
d_gene: NA
CDR3aa: CASSQDLREATYEQYF
CDR3nt: TGCGCCAGCAGCCAAGATCTGCGGGAAGCGACCTACGAGCAGTACTTC

len: 15
abundance: NA
v_gene: TRBV24-1
j_gene: TRBJ2-7
d_gene: NA
CDR3aa: CATSDLTLTTYEQYF
CDR3nt: TGTGCCACCAGTGATTTAACACTGACAACCTACGAGCAGTACTTC

len: 13
abundance: once
v_gene: TRBV7-8
j_gene: TRBJ1-1
d_gene: NA
CDR3aa: CASSLKANTEAFF
CDR3nt: TGTGCCAGCAGCTTGAAAGCGAACACTGAAGCTTTCTTT

len: 16
abundance: NA
v_gene: TRBV5-4
j_gene: TRBJ2-1
d_gene: TRBD2
CDR3aa: CASSRGLAGEGGEQFF
CDR3nt: TGTGCCAGCAGCCGCGGACTAGCGGGGGAGGGGGGTGAGCAGTTCTTC

len: 14
abundance: NA
v_gene: TRBV5-5
j_gene: TRBJ1-2
d_gene: TRBD1
CDR3aa: CASSHGQGAGGYTF
CDR3nt: TGTGCCAGCAGCCACGGACAGGGGGCGGGTGGCTACACCTTC

len: 15
abundance: NA
v_gene: TRBV7-2
j_gene: TRBJ2-1
d_gene: TRBD2
CDR3aa: CASSSLAGGGNEQFF
CDR3nt: TGTGCCAGCAGCTCACTAGCGGGAGGGGGCAATGAGCAGTTCTTC

len: 14
abundance: NA
v_gene: TRBV30
j_gene: TRBJ2-3
d_gene: NA
CDR3aa: CAWTPGLPGDTQYF
CDR3nt: TGTGCCTGGACCCCAGGCCTCCCGGGGGATACGCAGTATTTT

len: 19
abundance: NA
v_gene: TRBV6-1
j_gene: TRBJ1-5
d_gene: NA
CDR3aa: CASSARTSGVLRTNQPQHF
CDR3nt: TGTGCCAGCAGTGCACGTACGTCAGGGGTTCTCAGGACTAATCAGCCCCAGCATTTT

len: 15
abundance: NA
v_gene: TRBV27
j_gene: TRBJ1-2
d_gene: NA
CDR3aa: CASSAREDANYGYTF
CDR3nt: TGTGCCAGCAGTGCCCGGGAGGATGCTAACTATGGCTACACCTTC

len: 16
abundance: NA
v_gene: TRBV6-7
j_gene: TRBJ1-5
d_gene: NA
CDR3aa: CASGEGPDCRNQPQHF
CDR3nt: TGTGCCAGCGGGGAGGGTCCAGACTGTCGCAATCAGCCCCAGCATTTT